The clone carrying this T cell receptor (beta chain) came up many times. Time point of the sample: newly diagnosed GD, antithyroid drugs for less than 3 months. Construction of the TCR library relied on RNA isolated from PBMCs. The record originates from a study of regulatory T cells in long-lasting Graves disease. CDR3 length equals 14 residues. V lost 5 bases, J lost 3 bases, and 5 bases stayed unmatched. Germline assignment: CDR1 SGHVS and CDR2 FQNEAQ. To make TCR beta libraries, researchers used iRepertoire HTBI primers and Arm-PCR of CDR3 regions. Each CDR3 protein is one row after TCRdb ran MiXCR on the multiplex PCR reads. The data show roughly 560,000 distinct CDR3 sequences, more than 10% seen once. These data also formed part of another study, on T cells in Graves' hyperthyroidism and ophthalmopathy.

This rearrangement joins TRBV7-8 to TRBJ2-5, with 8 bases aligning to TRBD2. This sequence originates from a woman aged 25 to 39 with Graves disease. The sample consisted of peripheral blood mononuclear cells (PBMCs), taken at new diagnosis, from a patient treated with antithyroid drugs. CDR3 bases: TGTGCCAGCAGCCCGGGGGGGACAAAAGAGACCCAGTACTTC. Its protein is CASSPGGTKETQYF.